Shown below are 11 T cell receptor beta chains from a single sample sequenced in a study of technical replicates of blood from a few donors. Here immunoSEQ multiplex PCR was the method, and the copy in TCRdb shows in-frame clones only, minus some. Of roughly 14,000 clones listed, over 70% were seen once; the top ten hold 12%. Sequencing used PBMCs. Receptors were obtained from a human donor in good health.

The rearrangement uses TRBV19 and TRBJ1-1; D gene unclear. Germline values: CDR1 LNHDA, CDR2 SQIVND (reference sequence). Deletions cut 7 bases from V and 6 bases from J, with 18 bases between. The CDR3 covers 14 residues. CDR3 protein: CASIKPAGRPEAFF. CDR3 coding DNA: TGTGCCAGTATCAAACCGGCGGGGAGACCTGAAGCTTTCTTT.

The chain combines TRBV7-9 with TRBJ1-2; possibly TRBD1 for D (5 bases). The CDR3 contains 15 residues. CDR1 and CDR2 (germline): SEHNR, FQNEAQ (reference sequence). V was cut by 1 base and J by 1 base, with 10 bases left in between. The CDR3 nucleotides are TGTGCCAGCAGCTTAGAACAGGTTTTTAACTATGGCTACACCTTC. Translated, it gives CASSLEQVFNYGYTF. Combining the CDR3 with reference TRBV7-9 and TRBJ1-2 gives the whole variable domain DTGVSQNPRHKITKRGQNVTFRCDPISEHNRLYWYRQTLGQGPEFLTYFQNEAQLEKSRLLSDRFSAERPKGSFSTLEIQRTEQGDSAMYLCASSLEQVFNYGYTFGSGTRLTVV.

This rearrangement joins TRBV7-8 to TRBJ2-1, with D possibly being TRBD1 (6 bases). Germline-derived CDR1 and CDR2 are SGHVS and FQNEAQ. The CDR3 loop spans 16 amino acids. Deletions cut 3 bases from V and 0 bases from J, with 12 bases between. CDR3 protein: CASSFGPQGSYNEQFF. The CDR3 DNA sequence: TGTGCCAGCAGCTTTGGGCCACAGGGCTCCTACAATGAGCAGTTCTTC. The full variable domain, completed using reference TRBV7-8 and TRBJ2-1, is GAGVSQSPRYKVAKRGQDVALRCDPISGHVSLFWYQQALGQGPEFLTYFQNEAQLDKSGLPSDRFFAERPEGSVSTLKIQRTQQEDSAVYLCASSFGPQGSYNEQFFGPGTRLTVL.

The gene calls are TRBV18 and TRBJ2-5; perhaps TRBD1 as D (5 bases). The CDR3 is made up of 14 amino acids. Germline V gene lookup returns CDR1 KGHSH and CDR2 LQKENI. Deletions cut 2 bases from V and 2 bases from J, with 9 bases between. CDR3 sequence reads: CASSPRTSQETQYF. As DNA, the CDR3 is TGTGCCAGCTCACCAAGGACATCACAAGAGACCCAGTACTTC.

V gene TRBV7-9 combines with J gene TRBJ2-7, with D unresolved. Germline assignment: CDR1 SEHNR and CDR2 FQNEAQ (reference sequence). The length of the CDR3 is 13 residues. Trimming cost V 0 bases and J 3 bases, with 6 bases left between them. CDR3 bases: TGTGCCAGCAGCTTAGCGGCCAGCTACGAGCAGTACTTC. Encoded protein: CASSLAASYEQYF.

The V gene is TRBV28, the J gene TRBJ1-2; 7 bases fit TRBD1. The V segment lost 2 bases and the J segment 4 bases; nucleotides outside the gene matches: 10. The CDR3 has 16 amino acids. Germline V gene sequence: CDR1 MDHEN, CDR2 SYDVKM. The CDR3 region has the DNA TGTGCCAGCAGTTTAGTTGGGACAGCCGGCCCCTATGGCTACACCTTC. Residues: CASSLVGTAGPYGYTF.

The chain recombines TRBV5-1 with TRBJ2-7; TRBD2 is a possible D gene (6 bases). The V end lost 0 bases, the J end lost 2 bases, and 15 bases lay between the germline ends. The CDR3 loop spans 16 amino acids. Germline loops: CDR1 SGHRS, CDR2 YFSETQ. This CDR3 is CASSLAVGGTPYEQYF. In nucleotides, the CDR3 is TGCGCCAGCAGCTTGGCCGTCGGGGGTACGCCCTACGAGCAGTACTTC.

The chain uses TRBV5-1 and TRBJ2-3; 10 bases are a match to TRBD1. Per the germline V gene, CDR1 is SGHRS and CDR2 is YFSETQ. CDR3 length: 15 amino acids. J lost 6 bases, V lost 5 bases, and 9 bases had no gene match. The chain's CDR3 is CASRERTGGEDTQYF. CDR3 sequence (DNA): TGCGCCAGCAGGGAGAGGACAGGGGGTGAGGATACGCAGTATTTT.

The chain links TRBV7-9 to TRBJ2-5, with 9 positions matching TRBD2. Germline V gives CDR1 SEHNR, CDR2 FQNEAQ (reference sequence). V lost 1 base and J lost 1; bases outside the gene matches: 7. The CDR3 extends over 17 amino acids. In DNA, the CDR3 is TGTGCCAGCAGCTTAGGCCCTAGCGGGATCCCCCAAGAGACCCAGTACTTC. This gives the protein CASSLGPSGIPQETQYF.

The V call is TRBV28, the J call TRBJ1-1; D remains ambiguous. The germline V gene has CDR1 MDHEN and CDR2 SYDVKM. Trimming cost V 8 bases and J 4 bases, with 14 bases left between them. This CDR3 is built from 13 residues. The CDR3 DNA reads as TGTGCCAGCCAAGCGGGTCTTGCCACTGAAGCTTTCTTT. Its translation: CASQAGLATEAFF. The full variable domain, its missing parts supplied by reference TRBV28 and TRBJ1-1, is DVKVTQSSRYLVKRTGEKVFLECVQDMDHENMFWYRQDPGLGLRLIYFSYDVKMKEKGDIPEGYSVSREKKERFSLILESASTNQTSMYLCASQAGLATEAFFGQGTRLTVV.

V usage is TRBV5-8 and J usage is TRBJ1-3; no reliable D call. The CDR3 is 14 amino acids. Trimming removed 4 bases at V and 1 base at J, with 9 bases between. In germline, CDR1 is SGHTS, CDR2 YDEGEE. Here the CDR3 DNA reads TGTGCCAGCAGCCACCTAGTGTCTGGAAACACCATATATTTT. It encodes CASSHLVSGNTIYF.